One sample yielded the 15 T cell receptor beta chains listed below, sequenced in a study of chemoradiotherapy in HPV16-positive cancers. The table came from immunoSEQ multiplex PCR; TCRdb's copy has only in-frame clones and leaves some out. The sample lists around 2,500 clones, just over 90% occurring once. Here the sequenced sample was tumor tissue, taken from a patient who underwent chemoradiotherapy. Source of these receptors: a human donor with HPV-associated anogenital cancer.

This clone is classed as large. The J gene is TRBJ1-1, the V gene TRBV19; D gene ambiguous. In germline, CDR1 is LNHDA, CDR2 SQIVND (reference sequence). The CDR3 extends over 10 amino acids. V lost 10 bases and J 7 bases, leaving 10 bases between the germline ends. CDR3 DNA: TGTGCCACCATCAAGGGTGAAGCTTTCTTT. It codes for CATIKGEAFF.

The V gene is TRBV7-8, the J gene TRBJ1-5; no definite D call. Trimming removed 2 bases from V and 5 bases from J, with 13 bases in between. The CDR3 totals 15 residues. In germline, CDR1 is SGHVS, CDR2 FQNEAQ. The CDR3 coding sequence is TGTGCCAGCAGCTTATTCTCTTCCGGGGATCAGCCCCAGCATTTT. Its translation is CASSLFSSGDQPQHF.

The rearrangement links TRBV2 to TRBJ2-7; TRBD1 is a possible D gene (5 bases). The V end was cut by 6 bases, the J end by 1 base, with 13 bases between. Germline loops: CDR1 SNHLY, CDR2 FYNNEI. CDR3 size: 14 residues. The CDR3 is CASSRTHTSYEQYF. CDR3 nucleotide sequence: TGTGCCAGCAGCAGGACACATACGTCCTACGAGCAGTACTTC. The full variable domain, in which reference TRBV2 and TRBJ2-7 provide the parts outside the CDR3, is EPEVTQTPSHQVTQMGQEVILRCVPISNHLYFYWYRQILGQKVEFLVSFYNNEISEKSEIFDDQFSVERPDGSNFTLKIRSTKLEDSAMYFCASSRTHTSYEQYFGPGTRLTVT.

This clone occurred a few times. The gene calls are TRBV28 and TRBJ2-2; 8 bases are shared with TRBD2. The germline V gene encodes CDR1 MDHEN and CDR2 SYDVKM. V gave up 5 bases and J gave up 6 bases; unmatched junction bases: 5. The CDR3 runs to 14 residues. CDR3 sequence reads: CASSQTSASGELFF. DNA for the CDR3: TGTGCCAGCAGTCAGACTAGCGCCTCCGGGGAGCTGTTTTTT.

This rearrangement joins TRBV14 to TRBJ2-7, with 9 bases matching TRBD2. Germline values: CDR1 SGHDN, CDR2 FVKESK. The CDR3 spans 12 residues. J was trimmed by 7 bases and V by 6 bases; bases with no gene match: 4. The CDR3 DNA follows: TGTGCCAGCAGGCGCGGGGGGGAAGAGCAGTACTTC. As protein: CASRRGGEEQYF.

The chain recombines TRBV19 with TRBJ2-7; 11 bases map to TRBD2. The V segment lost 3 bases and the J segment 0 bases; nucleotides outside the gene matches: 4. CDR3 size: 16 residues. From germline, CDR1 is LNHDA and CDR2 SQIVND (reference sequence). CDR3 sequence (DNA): TGTGCCAGTAGTATGGGACTAGCGGAGAGCTCCTACGAGCAGTACTTC. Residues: CASSMGLAESSYEQYF.

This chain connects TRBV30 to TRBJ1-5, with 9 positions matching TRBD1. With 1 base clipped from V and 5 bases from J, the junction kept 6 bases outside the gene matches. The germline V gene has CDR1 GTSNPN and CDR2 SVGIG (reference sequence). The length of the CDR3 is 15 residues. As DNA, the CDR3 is TGTGCCTGGAGTGCTTCGGGACAGGGCGATCAGCCCCAGCATTTT. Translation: CAWSASGQGDQPQHF.

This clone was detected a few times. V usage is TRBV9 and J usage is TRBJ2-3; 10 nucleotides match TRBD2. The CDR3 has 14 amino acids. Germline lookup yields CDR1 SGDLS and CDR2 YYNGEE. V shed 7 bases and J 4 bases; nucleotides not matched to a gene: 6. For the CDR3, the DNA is TGTGCCAGCGCACTAGCGGGGAGGGCAGATACGCAGTATTTT. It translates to CASALAGRADTQYF.

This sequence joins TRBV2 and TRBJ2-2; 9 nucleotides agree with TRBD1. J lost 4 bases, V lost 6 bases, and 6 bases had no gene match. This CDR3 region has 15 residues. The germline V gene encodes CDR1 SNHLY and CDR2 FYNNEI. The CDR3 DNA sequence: TGTGCCAGCAGCGGACAGGGGATGGGCACCGGGGAGCTGTTTTTT. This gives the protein CASSGQGMGTGELFF.

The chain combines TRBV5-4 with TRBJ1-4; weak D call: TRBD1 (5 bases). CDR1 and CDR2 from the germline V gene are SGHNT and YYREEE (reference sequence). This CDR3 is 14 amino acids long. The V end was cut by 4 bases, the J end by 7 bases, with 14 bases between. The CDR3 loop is CASSDRRGGEKLFF. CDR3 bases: TGTGCCAGCAGCGACCGAAGGGGTGGTGAAAAACTGTTTTTT.

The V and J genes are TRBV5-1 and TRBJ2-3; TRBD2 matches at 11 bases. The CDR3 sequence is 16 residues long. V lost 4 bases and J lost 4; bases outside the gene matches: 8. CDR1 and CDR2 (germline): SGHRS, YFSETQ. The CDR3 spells CASSRLSGGAADTQYF. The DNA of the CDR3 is TGCGCCAGCAGCCGACTTAGCGGGGGGGCCGCAGATACGCAGTATTTT.

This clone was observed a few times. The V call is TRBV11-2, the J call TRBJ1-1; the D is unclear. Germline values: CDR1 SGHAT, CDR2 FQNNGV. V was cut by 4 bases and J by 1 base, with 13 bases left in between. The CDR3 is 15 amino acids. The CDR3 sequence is CASSSGLYGNTEAFF. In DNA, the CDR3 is TGTGCCAGCAGCTCAGGACTGTACGGGAACACTGAAGCTTTCTTT. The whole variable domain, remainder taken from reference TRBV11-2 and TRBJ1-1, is EAGVAQSPRYKIIEKRQSVAFWCNPISGHATLYWYQQILGQGPKLLIQFQNNGVVDDSQLPKDRFSAERLKGVDSTLKIQPAKLEDSAVYLCASSSGLYGNTEAFFGQGTRLTVV.

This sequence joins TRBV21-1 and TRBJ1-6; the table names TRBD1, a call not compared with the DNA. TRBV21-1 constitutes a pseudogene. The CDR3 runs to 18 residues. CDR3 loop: CASSRSTGGSSYNSPLHF. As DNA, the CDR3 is TGTGCCAGCAGCAGGAGTACAGGGGGAAGCTCCTATAATTCACCCCTCCACTTT.

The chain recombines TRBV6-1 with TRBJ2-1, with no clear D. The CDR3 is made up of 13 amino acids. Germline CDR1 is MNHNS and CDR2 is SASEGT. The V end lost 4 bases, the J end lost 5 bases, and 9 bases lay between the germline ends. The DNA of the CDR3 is TGTGCCAGCAGTGCCGGGCCAAACAATGAGCAGTTCTTC. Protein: CASSAGPNNEQFF.

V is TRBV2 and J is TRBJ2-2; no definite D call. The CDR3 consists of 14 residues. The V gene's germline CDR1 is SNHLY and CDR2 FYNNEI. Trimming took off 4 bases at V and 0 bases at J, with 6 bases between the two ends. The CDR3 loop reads CASSVKSNTGELFF. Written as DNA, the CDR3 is TGTGCCAGCAGTGTCAAGTCGAACACCGGGGAGCTGTTTTTT.